These 20 T cell receptor beta chains came from one sample sequenced in a study of blood T cell repertoires in COVID-19. TCRdb keeps only in-frame clones here, not all; method: immunoSEQ multiplex PCR. This table has roughly 70,000 clones, 76% appearing once. The sequencing sample was made of peripheral blood. The receptors stem from a man aged 60 to 75 with COVID-19, enrolled during active disease.

The chain carries TRBV18 and TRBJ1-2; no definite D call. The CDR3 extends over 15 amino acids. With 3 bases removed from V and 0 bases from J, the gap between germline ends came to 11 bases. From germline, CDR1 is KGHSH and CDR2 LQKENI. The CDR3 protein is CASSPSPIANYGYTF. The CDR3 nucleotides are TGTGCCAGCTCACCTTCACCGATAGCTAACTATGGCTACACCTTC.

This clone came up a few times. The CDR3 sequence: CASSPQGVYGYTF. CDR3 nucleotides: TGCGCCAGCAGTCCCCAGGGGGTCTATGGCTACACCTTC. This chain connects TRBV4-1 to TRBJ1-2; 7 bases map to TRBD1. The CDR3 totals 13 residues. Looked up from germline, CDR1 is MGHRA and CDR2 is YSYEKL. Trimming took 6 bases from V and 4 from J; bases not matched to a gene: 5.

This clone was seen only a few times. The V and J genes are TRBV9 and TRBJ2-5, with TRBD2 identical over 10 bases. Germline V gene sequence: CDR1 SGDLS, CDR2 YYNGEE. The CDR3 sequence is 16 residues long. Losses at the gene ends were 7 bases for V and 2 bases for J; bases not matched to a gene: 11. In DNA, the CDR3 is TGTGCCAGCTCCAAGATGGCTAGCGGGAGTCAAGAGACCCAGTACTTC. Translated, it gives CASSKMASGSQETQYF.

This chain connects TRBV3-1 (or the pseudogene TRBV3-2) to TRBJ1-4; D is undetermined. Trimming removed 0 bases at V and 7 bases at J, with 9 bases between. CDR1 LGHDT and CDR2 YNNKEL come from the germline V gene (reference sequence). The length of the CDR3 is 14 residues. CDR3 sequence: CASSQDLSVEKLFF. The CDR3 DNA reads as TGTGCCAGCAGCCAAGATCTGTCAGTTGAAAAACTGTTTTTT.

This clone was counted only a few times. This chain uses TRBV11-3 with TRBJ2-2; no firm D call. The CDR3 sequence is 13 residues long. Germline-derived CDR1 and CDR2 are SGHNT and YENEEA. V was cut by 3 bases and J by 3 bases, with 5 bases left in between. For the CDR3, the DNA is TGTGCCAGCAGCTTTAGTTACACCGGGGAGCTGTTTTTT. This encodes CASSFSYTGELFF.

There are a few counts of this clone. The V gene is TRBV7-2, the J gene TRBJ2-2, with D possibly being TRBD2 (5 bases). Trimming cost V 4 bases and J 5 bases, with 17 bases left between them. Looked up from germline, CDR1 is SGHTA and CDR2 is FQGNSA. The CDR3 totals 16 residues. CDR3 amino acids: CASSSYGPDLTGELFF. The CDR3 coding sequence is TGTGCCAGCAGCTCCTACGGCCCGGACTTAACCGGGGAGCTGTTTTTT.

This clone came up a few times. The genes are TRBV7-6 and TRBJ1-6, with a possible D match to TRBD1 (5 bases). There are 14 residues in the CDR3. CDR1 and CDR2 (germline): SGHVS, FNYEAQ. The V and J ends lost 5 bases and 7 bases respectively, with 12 bases between them. This chain's CDR3 is CASSAGRQNSPLHF. DNA for the CDR3: TGTGCCAGCAGCGCGGGACGGCAGAATTCACCCCTCCACTTT. Full variable domain (rest looked up from reference TRBV7-6 and TRBJ1-6): GAGVSQSPRYKVTKRGQDVALRCDPISGHVSLYWYRQALGQGPEFLTYFNYEAQQDKSGLPNDRFSAERPEGSISTLTIQRTEQRDSAMYRCASSAGRQNSPLHFGNGTRLTVT.

Written as DNA, the CDR3 is TGTGCCAGCAGCAAACATAGCGGGAGACCGTTCTTC. It specifies CASSKHSGRPFF. V gene TRBV11-3 combines with J gene TRBJ2-1; 9 bases map to TRBD2. V lost 5 bases to trimming and J lost 15 bases; unmatched junction nucleotides: 8. This CDR3 has 12 amino acids. The germline V gene encodes CDR1 SGHNT and CDR2 YENEEA. Full variable domain (rest looked up from reference TRBV11-3 and TRBJ2-1): EAGVVQSPRYKIIEKKQPVAFWCNPISGHNTLYWYLQNLGQGPELLIRYENEEAVDDSQLPKDRFSAERLKGVDSTLKIQPAELGDSAVYLCASSKHSGRPFFGPGTRLTVL.

The J gene is TRBJ1-1, the V gene TRBV29-1; D call uncertain. The length of the CDR3 is 15 residues. Between the trimmed V and J ends, which lost 6 bases and 0 bases, there was a span of 17 bases. CDR1 is SQVTM, CDR2 ANQGSEA, per germline. CDR3 DNA: TGCAGCGTCCCCCCAGAGGCTGCCGTGAACACTGAAGCTTTCTTT. It translates to CSVPPEAAVNTEAFF.

CDR3 nucleotide sequence: TGTGCCAGCAGTTCACGAAACCCGGGACAGGGGATTTATGAGCAGTTCTTC. Translating it yields CASSSRNPGQGIYEQFF. The rearrangement links TRBV28 to TRBJ2-1; TRBD1 aligns across 10 bases. The junction had 14 bases not matched to a gene; V was cut back by 4 bases and J by 8 bases. The CDR3 length is 17 residues. Germline V gives CDR1 MDHEN, CDR2 SYDVKM. The full variable domain, its missing parts supplied by reference TRBV28 and TRBJ2-1, is DVKVTQSSRYLVKRTGEKVFLECVQDMDHENMFWYRQDPGLGLRLIYFSYDVKMKEKGDIPEGYSVSREKKERFSLILESASTNQTSMYLCASSSRNPGQGIYEQFFGPGTRLTVL.

The CDR3 reads CASSYSSSAGANVLTF. The CDR3 coding sequence is TGTGCCAGCAGTTACTCAAGCTCAGCGGGGGCCAACGTCCTGACTTTC. V and J are TRBV6-5 and TRBJ2-6; D is unclear. CDR3 size: 16 residues. The germline V gene has CDR1 MNHEY and CDR2 SVGAGI. V lost 0 bases, J lost 4 bases, and 10 bases lay in between.

V is TRBV25-1 and J is TRBJ1-2; 7 nucleotides match TRBD1. V dropped 2 bases and J dropped 4; count of bases not matched to a gene: 4. CDR1 and CDR2 (germline): MGHDK, SYGVNS. The CDR3 has 14 amino acids. The DNA of the CDR3 is TGTGCCAGCAGTGAAGCCGGGACAGCCTATGGCTACACCTTC. Translation gives CASSEAGTAYGYTF.

The rearrangement joins TRBV19 to TRBJ2-7; 9 bases align to TRBD2. Germline-derived CDR1 and CDR2 are LNHDA and SQIVND (reference sequence). Losses at the gene ends were 7 bases for V and 7 bases for J; bases not matched to a gene: 8. The CDR3 consists of 13 residues. CDR3 sequence reads: CASISGRGGEQYF. Here the CDR3 DNA reads TGTGCCAGTATTAGCGGGAGAGGCGGTGAGCAGTACTTC.

The chain links TRBV14 to TRBJ2-2; D is perhaps TRBD2 (6 bases). The CDR3 loop spans 13 amino acids. CDR1 and CDR2 from the germline V gene are SGHDN and FVKESK. V was trimmed by 11 bases and J by 1 base, leaving 11 bases between them. The CDR3 DNA sequence: TGTGCCTCCGCGGGGCGGAACACCGGGGAGCTGTTTTTT. Its protein is CASAGRNTGELFF. Supplemented by reference TRBV14 and TRBJ2-2, the full variable domain reads EAGVTQFPSHSVIEKGQTVTLRCDPISGHDNLYWYRRVMGKEIKFLLHFVKESKQDESGMPNNRFLAERTGGTYSTLKVQPAELEDSGVYFCASAGRNTGELFFGEGSRLTVL.

The J gene is TRBJ1-2, the V gene TRBV9, with 7 bases fitting TRBD1. Germline CDR1 SGDLS, CDR2 YYNGEE. This CDR3 comprises 16 residues. V was clipped by 0 bases and J by 2 bases; unmatched bases: 7. CDR3 nucleotides: TGTGCCAGCAGCGTAGGAGTACAGGGGACAAACTATGGCTACACCTTC. Translation gives CASSVGVQGTNYGYTF.

This sequence joins TRBV14 and TRBJ1-2; 7 nucleotides agree with TRBD1. The V segment lost 4 bases and the J segment 1 base; nucleotides outside the gene matches: 3. The CDR3 totals 14 residues. Germline V gene sequence: CDR1 SGHDN, CDR2 FVKESK. The DNA of the CDR3 is TGTGCCAGCAGCCGGACAGGAAATAACTATGGCTACACCTTC. The encoded protein is CASSRTGNNYGYTF.

This clone is a singleton in its sample. The chain uses TRBV15 and TRBJ1-5; no reliable D call. Germline CDR1 is LNHNV and CDR2 is YYDKDF (reference sequence). Trimming took off 0 bases at V and 3 bases at J, with 6 bases between the two ends. There are 14 residues in the CDR3. In DNA, the CDR3 is TGTGCCACCAGCAGAGACTACTCCAATCAGCCCCAGCATTTT. Translating it yields CATSRDYSNQPQHF.

The gene calls are TRBV19 and TRBJ1-3, with TRBD1 as a possible D gene (6 bases). V dropped 8 bases and J dropped 3 bases, with 26 bases sitting between them. Germline values: CDR1 LNHDA, CDR2 SQIVND (reference sequence). The length of the CDR3 is 18 residues. The CDR3 region has the DNA TGTGCCAGTCTCCGGTCCGGGACACCATCTCTCATTGGAAACACCATATATTTT. This translates into CASLRSGTPSLIGNTIYF.

The CDR3 region is CASSVGTGGTEAFF. CDR3 DNA: TGTGCCAGCAGCGTTGGGACAGGGGGCACTGAAGCTTTCTTT. The chain carries TRBV9 and TRBJ1-1; TRBD1 matches at 11 bases. V shed 2 bases and J 4 bases; nucleotides not matched to a gene: 1. The CDR3 runs to 14 residues. Germline values: CDR1 SGDLS, CDR2 YYNGEE.

This chain links TRBV5-6 with TRBJ2-7; maybe TRBD1 (5 bases). Germline V gene lookup returns CDR1 SGHDT and CDR2 YYEEEE. V was shortened by 3 bases and J by 5 bases, with 15 bases between the two germline ends. The CDR3 spans 14 residues. The CDR3 region has the DNA TGTGCCAGCAGCTCCGTGGGGAAAGGGGACGAGCAGTACTTC. Protein: CASSSVGKGDEQYF.